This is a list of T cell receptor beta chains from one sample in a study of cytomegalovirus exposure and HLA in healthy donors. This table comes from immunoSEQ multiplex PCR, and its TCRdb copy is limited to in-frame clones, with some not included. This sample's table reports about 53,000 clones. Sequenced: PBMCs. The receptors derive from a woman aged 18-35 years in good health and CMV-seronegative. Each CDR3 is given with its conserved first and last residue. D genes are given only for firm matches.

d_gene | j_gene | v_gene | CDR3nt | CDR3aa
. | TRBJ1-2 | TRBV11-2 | TGTGCCAGCAGCGTTGTCCCGGGATTCAATGGCTACACCTTC | CASSVVPGFNGYTF
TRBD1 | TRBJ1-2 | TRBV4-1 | TGCGCCAGGGTCCGGGACAGGGACCACAACCTCCATGGCTACACCTTC | CARVRDRDHNLHGYTF
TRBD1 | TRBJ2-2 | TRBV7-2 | TGTGCCAGCACTTTCACAGGGGGCACCGGGGAGCTGTTTTTT | CASTFTGGTGELFF
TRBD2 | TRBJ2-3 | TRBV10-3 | TGTGCCATCAGGTTTAGCGGGATCGATACGCAGTATTTT | CAIRFSGIDTQYF
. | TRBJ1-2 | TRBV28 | TGTGCCAGCAGTTCGACAGGTGAAAACTATGGCTACACCTTC | CASSSTGENYGYTF
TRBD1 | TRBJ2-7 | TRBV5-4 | TGTGCCAGCAGCTCGACAGGGGTCCACTACGAGCAGTACTTC | CASSSTGVHYEQYF
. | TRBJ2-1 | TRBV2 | TGTGCCAGCAGCCGGCTAGGTTCTTCCTTCAATGAGCAGTTCTTC | CASSRLGSSFNEQFF
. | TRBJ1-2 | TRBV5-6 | TGTGCCAGCAGCTTGGGCCAGTTGGATGGCTACACCTTC | CASSLGQLDGYTF
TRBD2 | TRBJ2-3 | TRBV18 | TGTGCCAGCTCACCACGAATTAGCGGGGCTAGCACAGATACGCAGTATTTT | CASSPRISGASTDTQYF
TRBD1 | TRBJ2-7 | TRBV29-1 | TGCAGCGTTGAATTGGGACAGGGGTGGTACGAGCAGTACTTC | CSVELGQGWYEQYF
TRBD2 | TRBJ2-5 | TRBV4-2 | TGTGCCAGCAGAAATATGGCGGGAGCCGGGGAGACCCAGTACTTC | CASRNMAGAGETQYF
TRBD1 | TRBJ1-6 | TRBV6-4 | TGTGCCAGCAGTGAGGGACAGGGTAATTCACCCCTCCACTTT | CASSEGQGNSPLHF
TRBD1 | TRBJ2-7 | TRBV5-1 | TGCGCCAGCAGCTTGGGACCGGGACAGGCAACCGAGTACTTC | CASSLGPGQATEYF
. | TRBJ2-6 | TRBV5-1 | TGCGCCAGCAGAGACAGGTCTGGGGCCAACGTCCTGACTTTC | CASRDRSGANVLTF
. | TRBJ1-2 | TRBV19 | TGTGCCAGTAGTAGTAGCGTTTATGGCTACACCTTC | CASSSSVYGYTF
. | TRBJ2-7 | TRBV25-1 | TGTGCCAGCAGTAGGGACTTTAGGGAGCAGTACTTC | CASSRDFREQYF
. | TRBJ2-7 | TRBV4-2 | TGTGCCAGCAGCCAAGAAAGACAGCCCTACTACGAGCAGTACTTC | CASSQERQPYYEQYF
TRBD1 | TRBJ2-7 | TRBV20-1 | TGCAGTGCTTATAGGGACAGGCTAAACTTC | CSAYRDRLNF
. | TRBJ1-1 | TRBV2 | TGTGCCAGCAGTGGGGAGAGAAACACTGAAGCTTTCTTT | CASSGERNTEAFF
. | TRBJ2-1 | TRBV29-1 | TGCAGCGGATTAACATGGGGTAAGGGGAATGAGCAGTTCTTC | CSGLTWGKGNEQFF
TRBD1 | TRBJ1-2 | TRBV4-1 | TGCGCCAGCAGCCAACGGGACAGGGTCTATGGCTACACCTTC | CASSQRDRVYGYTF
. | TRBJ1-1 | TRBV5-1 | TGCGCCAGCAGCTTCGCTCCCCGCGGGATGAACACTGAAGCTTTCTTT | CASSFAPRGMNTEAFF
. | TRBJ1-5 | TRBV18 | TGTGCCAGCTCACCAAGAGGTCAAGTGGGCAATCAGCCCCAGCATTTT | CASSPRGQVGNQPQHF
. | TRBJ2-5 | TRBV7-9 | TGTGCCAGCAGCTTAGTAGGCGGACAAGAGACCCAGTACTTC | CASSLVGGQETQYF
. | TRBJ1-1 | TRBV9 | TGTGCCAGCAGCGTAGGAGGAGGGGTGAACACTGAAGCTTTCTTT | CASSVGGGVNTEAFF
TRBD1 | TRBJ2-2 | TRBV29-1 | TGCAGCGCCGGACAGGGGAACTCGAACACCGGGGAGCTGTTTTTT | CSAGQGNSNTGELFF
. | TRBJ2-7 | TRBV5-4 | TGTGCCAGCAAGGGTATCGGGACCTACGAGCAGTACTTC | CASKGIGTYEQYF
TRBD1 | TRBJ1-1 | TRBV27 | TGTGCCAGCAGTTTTCTCCCACCTGGACAGGGCGACACTGAAGCTTTCTTT | CASSFLPPGQGDTEAFF
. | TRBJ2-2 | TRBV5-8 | TGTGCCAGCAGCTTGGGTCTAGCCCGCACCGGGGAGCTGTTTTTT | CASSLGLARTGELFF
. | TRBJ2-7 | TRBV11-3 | TGTGCCAGCAGCACCTACTCCTACGAGCAGTACTTC | CASSTYSYEQYF
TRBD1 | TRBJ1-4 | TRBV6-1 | TGTGCCAGCAGTGCAGACAGGGTACTGTTTTTT | CASSADRVLFF
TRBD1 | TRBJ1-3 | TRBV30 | TGTGCCTGGAGTCAGGGACAGTCTGGAAACACCATATATTTT | CAWSQGQSGNTIYF
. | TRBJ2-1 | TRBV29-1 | TGCAGCGCCGCCTCGGTCGGGGGAGCGGATGAGCAGTTCTTC | CSAASVGGADEQFF
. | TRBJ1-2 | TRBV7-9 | TGTGCCAGCAGTTCTGGCCCCTTTAACACCTTC | CASSSGPFNTF
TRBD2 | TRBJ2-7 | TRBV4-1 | TGCGCCAGCAGCCAGGTACCGGGACTACTCTCAGGCGAGCAGTACTTC | CASSQVPGLLSGEQYF
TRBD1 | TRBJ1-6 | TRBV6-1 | TGTGCCAGCAGTGTAGGGGGACAGGGTTTTTTCTTGGGTTCACCCCTCCACTTT | CASSVGGQGFFLGSPLHF
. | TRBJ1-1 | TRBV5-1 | TGCGCCAGCAGCATAACAGCTTCGAACACTGAAGCTTTCTTT | CASSITASNTEAFF
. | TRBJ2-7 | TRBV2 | TGTGCCAGCAGTCGACAGATCTACGAGCAGTACTTC | CASSRQIYEQYF
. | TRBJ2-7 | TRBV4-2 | TGTGCCAGCAGCCAAGAGGTAACAGGGAACTCCTACGAGCAGTACTTC | CASSQEVTGNSYEQYF
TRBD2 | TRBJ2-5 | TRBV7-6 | TGTGCCAGCAGCTTTAGGAACGGACTAGCGGGAGAGACCCAGTACTTC | CASSFRNGLAGETQYF
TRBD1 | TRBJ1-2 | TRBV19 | TGTGCCTCCACGAGGGGGACAGGACCTGTGGCGGGTGGCTACACCTTC | CASTRGTGPVAGGYTF
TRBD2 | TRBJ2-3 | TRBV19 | TGTGCCAGTAGCCCTCCTTTTCTAGCGGGCACAGATACGCAGTATTTT | CASSPPFLAGTDTQYF
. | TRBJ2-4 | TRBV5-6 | TGTGCCAGCAGCTTGGCCGAGGAAGGGGACATTCAGTACTTC | CASSLAEEGDIQYF
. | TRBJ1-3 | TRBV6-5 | TGTGCCAGCACGACTGGCCTAAACTCTGGAAACACCATATATTTT | CASTTGLNSGNTIYF
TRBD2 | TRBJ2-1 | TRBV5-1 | TGCGCCAGCAGCTCCTTGGCGGGAGCGACCGACAATGAGCAGTTCTTC | CASSSLAGATDNEQFF
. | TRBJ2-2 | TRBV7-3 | TGTGCCAGCAGCTTAAGACCTAGCAGGAACACCGGGGAGCTGTTTTTT | CASSLRPSRNTGELFF
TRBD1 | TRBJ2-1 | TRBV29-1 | TGCAGCGTTGGGCAGGGGGCTTACAATGAGCAGTTCTTC | CSVGQGAYNEQFF
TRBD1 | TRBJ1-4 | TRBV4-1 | TGCGCCAGCAGCCAATTGGGACAGACTAATGAAAAACTGTTTTTT | CASSQLGQTNEKLFF
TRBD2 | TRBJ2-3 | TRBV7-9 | TGTGCCAGCAGCGTCGGGGGGGGCACAGATACGCAGTATTTT | CASSVGGGTDTQYF
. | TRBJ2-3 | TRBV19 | TGTGCCAGTAGTATAAGAACTTTCACAGATACGCAGTATTTT | CASSIRTFTDTQYF
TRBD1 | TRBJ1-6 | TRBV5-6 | TGTGCCAGCAGCTGGGGACAGAGCTCCTATAATTCACCCCTCCACTTT | CASSWGQSSYNSPLHF
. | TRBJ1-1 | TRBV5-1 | TGCGCCAGCAGCTTCGACAGGCTCATAGCTTTCTTT | CASSFDRLIAFF
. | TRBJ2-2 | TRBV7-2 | TGTGCCAGCAGCCCACAAGGACTCCGTACCGGGGAGCTGTTTTTT | CASSPQGLRTGELFF
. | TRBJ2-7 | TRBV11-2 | TGTGCCAGCAGCTTAGATAGACTCAAGGAGCAGTACTTC | CASSLDRLKEQYF
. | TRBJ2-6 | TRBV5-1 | TGCGCCAGCAGCTTGGTGGGGCCTGGGGCCAACGTCCTGACTTTC | CASSLVGPGANVLTF
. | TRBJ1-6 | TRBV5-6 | TGTGCCAGCAGCTTTGGCAGGGGCTATAATTCACACCTCCACTTT | CASSFGRGYNSHLHF
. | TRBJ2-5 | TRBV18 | TGTGCCAGCTCACCCCGGACTGCCCAAGAGACCCAGTACTTC | CASSPRTAQETQYF
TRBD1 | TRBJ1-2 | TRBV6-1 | TGTGCCAGCAGTGAAGCAGGACAGGGCGTTTATGGCTACACCTTC | CASSEAGQGVYGYTF
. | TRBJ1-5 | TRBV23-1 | TGCGCCAGCAGTCAATCTCTGGGGCACTATAGCAATCAGCCCCAGCATTTT | CASSQSLGHYSNQPQHF
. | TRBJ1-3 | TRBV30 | TGTGCCTGGAGTGTGCTTTTTCCAGTGGATACAGGGAGACAAGGCACCATATATTTT | CAWSVLFPVDTGRQGTIYF